This T cell receptor (beta chain) was found in a study of cytomegalovirus exposure and HLA in healthy donors. Worth noting for this clone: What it recognizes is unknown.

Study-level results: There were around 160 TCR beta chains listed as cytomegalovirus-associated. Among the CMV-associated chains, a few were confirmed in vitro as specific for CMV antigens. Reported results showed that the classifier diagnosed cytomegalovirus status with high specificity and sensitivity.

The germline V and J ends were trimmed by 0 bases and 1 base, with 7 bases remaining between them. Germline V gene data show CDR1 as SGHDT and CDR2 as YYEEEE. This CDR3 comprises 14 residues. Some clones are missing from TCRdb's copy, which holds only in-frame ones; the method was immunoSEQ multiplex PCR. The sample records 55,000 to 70,000 clones, around 92% being singletons. The sequenced sample was PBMCs. This chain connects TRBV5-6 to TRBJ1-1; D gene unclear. This receptor was obtained from a man aged 18 to 29 in good health and CMV-seropositive. This CDR3 is CASSLAPRNTEAFF. The CDR3, as DNA: TGTGCCAGCAGCTTGGCCCCCAGGAACACTGAAGCTTTCTTT.